The present entry profiles one T cell receptor (beta chain) with its context. The antigen remains undetermined. Combining a sample-barcoded 5' primer with a J-beta primer mix, a second PCR ran for roughly 7 to 12 cycles. Per sample, CDR3-containing paired-end reads numbered at least 2.5 million. One entry per CDR3 protein, called by TCRdb with MiXCR from the 5' RACE reads. The data show over 600,000 distinct CDR3 sequences, around 45% seen once. Every sample had a minimum of 6.5 million PBMCs isolated. The record originates from a study of blood T cells in healthy people across ages. Study observations and caveats: The fall in TCR beta diversity per million T cells was roughly linear with age.

Germline V lookup: CDR1 KGHDR, CDR2 SFDVKD. Losses at the gene ends were 3 bases for V and 11 bases for J; bases not matched to a gene: 17. The CDR3 is 18 amino acids. This TCR was recovered from a man at least 80 years old in good health. Sequencing was done on a sample of blood. The chain links TRBV24-1 to TRBJ2-5; 13 bases are a match to TRBD2. The CDR3 sequence: CATSDGTSGNLRNNEQYF. The DNA of the CDR3 is TGTGCCACCAGTGATGGGACTAGCGGGAACCTTCGGAACAATGAGCAGTACTTC.